Presented here are 30 T cell receptor beta chains from one specimen sequenced in a study of molecular identifiers for immune sequencing clone quantification. MiXCR, run by TCRdb on the PCR reads, gives a single entry per CDR3 protein. The data contain hundreds of thousands of distinct CDR3 sequences, roughly 23% of them singletons. Material for sequencing was naive CD8+ T cells from blood, with Jurkat cell RNA spiked in. Subset denoted: FACS-sorted CD8+CD4-CCR7+CD45RA+ naive T cells. Receptor source: a human donor in good health. Some libraries in this study had Jurkat cell RNA spiked in.

The chain uses TRBV12-3 or TRBV12-4 and TRBJ1-2; D is perhaps TRBD1 (5 bases). The CDR3 length is 14 residues. The V and J ends lost 3 bases and 2 bases respectively, with 10 bases between them. CDR3 residues: CASSFGGRNYGYTF. The CDR3 nucleotides are TGTGCCAGCAGTTTCGGGGGTAGGAACTATGGCTACACCTTC.

The J gene is TRBJ2-7, the V gene TRBV30, with 13 bases identical to TRBD2. This CDR3 has 13 residues. The J segment lost 6 bases and the V segment lost 4 bases, leaving 3 bases of the junction unmatched. The germline V gene encodes CDR1 GTSNPN and CDR2 SVGIG (reference sequence). The CDR3 DNA reads as TGTGCCTGGAAGGGACTAGCGGGGCTCGAGCAGTACTTC. Translating gives CAWKGLAGLEQYF.

This sequence joins TRBV9 and TRBJ2-3, with 12 bases lining up with TRBD2. The trim removed 3 bases at V and 5 bases at J, leaving 7 bases unmatched. CDR1 and CDR2 (germline): SGDLS, YYNGEE. This CDR3 comprises 16 residues. The CDR3 DNA reads as TGTGCCAGCAGCGAGACTCTAGCGGGGGGGCAAGATACGCAGTATTTT. The encoded protein is CASSETLAGGQDTQYF.

With respect to this clonotype: Its ends do not fully match the called genes, so a read error is possible. J is TRBJ2-5 and V is TRBV7-7, with D unresolved. CDR3 length equals 14 residues. From germline, CDR1 is SSHAT and CDR2 FNYEAQ (reference sequence). The DNA of the CDR3 is TGTGCTAGCAGCTTATTTGGATACCAAGAGACCCAGTACTTC. Its translation is CASSLFGYQETQYF. The full variable domain, completed using reference TRBV7-7 and TRBJ2-5, is GAGVSQSPRYKVTKRGQDVTLRCDPISSHATLYWYQQALGQGPEFLTYFNYEAQPDKSGLPSDRFSAERPEGSISTLTIQRTEQRDSAMYRCASSLFGYQETQYFGPGTRLLVL.

About this clonotype: Being one base from a much bigger clone, this may be a read error. The chain employs TRBV4-2 and TRBJ2-7, with a weak D call TRBD2 (6 bases). CDR1 LGHNA and CDR2 YNFKEQ come from the germline V gene. The CDR3 covers 14 residues. V lost 4 bases and J lost 0, with 10 bases in between. The CDR3 nucleotides read TGTGCCAGCAGCCCTAGCGTGACCTCCTACGAGCAGTACTTC. Translation: CASSPSVTSYEQYF.

This clonotype was observed at least ten times. An end of the junction differs from the germline gene, which may be a read error. The chain uses TRBV6-6 and TRBJ1-2, with 8 nucleotides matching TRBD1. The germline gives CDR1 MNHNY, CDR2 SVGAGI (reference sequence). The CDR3 covers 14 residues. The CDR3 DNA reads TGTGCCAGCAGTTACGGGACCCGACAGGGGAGTCTGCCGTTC. Its translation is CASSYGTRQGSLPF.

This clonotype was recorded many times. The V call is TRBV25-1, the J call TRBJ2-3; D may be TRBD1 (6 bases). The CDR3 is 14 amino acids. Germline V gives CDR1 MGHDK, CDR2 SYGVNS. V lost 3 bases and J lost 6, with 13 bases in between. The CDR3 is CASSDGTPRDTQYF. CDR3 DNA: TGTGCCAGCAGTGATGGGACACCCAGGGATACGCAGTATTTT.

This chain joins TRBV6-1 and TRBJ2-7, with D perhaps TRBD2 (5 bases). CDR3 length: 14 residues. V was shortened by 8 bases and J by 1 base, with 15 bases between the two germline ends. The germline V gene has CDR1 MNHNS and CDR2 SASEGT. The CDR3 loop is CASFPALGSYEQYF. Written as DNA, the CDR3 is TGTGCCAGCTTCCCGGCACTAGGGTCCTACGAGCAGTACTTC.

The J gene is TRBJ2-3, the V gene TRBV19; D is unresolved. Trimming removed 2 bases from V and 1 base from J, with 7 bases in between. The germline V gene has CDR1 LNHDA and CDR2 SQIVND (reference sequence). The CDR3 is 14 amino acids. CDR3 coding DNA: TGTGCCAGTAGTATAAGGTGGGGCACAGATACGCAGTATTTT. Its translation is CASSIRWGTDTQYF.

This clonotype was detected a few times. The chain couples TRBV2 to TRBJ2-1; 10 positions agree with TRBD2. Germline V gives CDR1 SNHLY, CDR2 FYNNEI. The CDR3 has 15 amino acids. Trimming removed 5 bases from V and 8 bases from J; junction bases left unmatched: 9. The CDR3 region is CASSTGTSVTDEQFF. CDR3 bases: TGTGCCAGCAGTACCGGGACTAGCGTAACCGATGAGCAGTTCTTC.

DNA for the CDR3: TGTGCCAGCAGCCCAGGACTAGCGGGCTACAGGCAGTACTTC. Protein sequence: CASSPGLAGYRQYF. This chain connects TRBV7-9 to TRBJ2-7; 11 positions agree with TRBD2. The CDR3 runs to 14 residues. Germline CDR1 reads SEHNR; CDR2 reads FQNEAQ (reference sequence). Germline trimming cut 5 bases from V and 9 bases from J; bases unmatched to any gene: 9. The variable domain in full, with the rest retrieved from reference TRBV7-9 and TRBJ2-7, is DTGVSQNPRHKITKRGQNVTFRCDPISEHNRLYWYRQTLGQGPEFLTYFQNEAQLEKSRLLSDRFSAERPKGSFSTLEIQRTEQGDSAMYLCASSPGLAGYRQYFGPGTRLTVT.

Only a few counts were recorded for this clonotype. Here the CDR3 DNA reads TGCAGTGCAGCGGGACGGAATACCTACGAGCAGTACTTC. Its translation: CSAAGRNTYEQYF. The chain links TRBV20-1 to TRBJ2-7, with 7 bases fitting TRBD2. CDR3 length: 13 amino acids. J lost 2 bases, V lost 6 bases, and 7 bases had no gene match. Germline lookup yields CDR1 DFQATT and CDR2 SNEGSKA (reference sequence).

As regards this clonotype: The junction departs from the called germline gene at one end, perhaps through a read error. The chain recombines TRBV3-1 with TRBJ2-5; D is perhaps TRBD1 or TRBD2 (5 bases each). The CDR3 extends over 12 amino acids. Germline lookup yields CDR1 LGHDT and CDR2 YNNKEL (reference sequence). The CDR3 DNA reads TGTGCCAGCAGCCTAGCGACAGAGACCCAGTGCTTC. Amino acids: CASSLATETQCF.

This clonotype was observed a few times. The CDR3 reads CAWSGRDRALFF. CDR3 bases: TGTGCCTGGAGTGGCCGGGACAGGGCCCTGTTTTTT. This chain connects TRBV30 to TRBJ1-4; 9 nucleotides match TRBD1. CDR3 length: 12 amino acids. From germline, CDR1 is GTSNPN and CDR2 SVGIG (reference sequence). Trimming at V came to 1 base and at J to 14 bases, leaving 5 bases not matched to a gene.

The CDR3, as DNA: TGTGCCAGCAGCCCCCAGGGGGTGGGACTAGCGGAGGCGAACACCGGGGAGCTGTTTTTT. It codes for CASSPQGVGLAEANTGELFF. The rearrangement links TRBV13 to TRBJ2-2; 11 bases are shared with TRBD2. Germline CDR1 and CDR2: PRHDT and FYEKMQ (reference sequence). The CDR3 has 20 amino acids. V was clipped by 5 bases and J by 0 bases; unmatched bases: 14. Drawing the rest from reference TRBV13 and TRBJ2-2, the complete variable domain is AAGVIQSPRHLIKEKRETATLKCYPIPRHDTVYWYQQGPGQDPQFLISFYEKMQSDKGSIPDRFSAQQFSDYHSELNMSSLELGDSALYFCASSPQGVGLAEANTGELFFGEGSRLTVL.

The table lists this clonotype with a few counts. J is TRBJ2-1 and V is TRBV6-2 or TRBV6-3; a weak D match, TRBD2 (5 bases). V was pared by 2 bases and J by 6 bases, with 17 bases between. The CDR3 has 16 residues. Per the germline V gene, CDR1 is MNHEY and CDR2 is SVGEGT. DNA of the CDR3: TGTGCCAGCAGTTACACGGGATTCCCCCTGGTCAATGAGCAGTTCTTC. This translates into CASSYTGFPLVNEQFF.

The J gene is TRBJ2-2, the V gene TRBV27; TRBD1 agrees at 11 bases. Trimming cost V 7 bases and J 5 bases; bases outside gene matches: 6. The V gene's germline CDR1 is MNHEY and CDR2 SMNVEV (reference sequence). There are 15 residues in the CDR3. The CDR3 DNA reads TGTGCCAGCATGGACAGGGGGCGCGAGACCGGGGAGCTGTTTTTT. Translation gives CASMDRGRETGELFF.

This chain connects TRBV27 to TRBJ1-1, with TRBD1 matching 10 bases. Germline lookup yields CDR1 MNHEY and CDR2 SMNVEV (reference sequence). The CDR3 is 14 amino acids. V lost 6 bases and J lost 5; bases outside the gene matches: 6. CDR3 loop: CASRGGQGVTEAFF. The CDR3 DNA sequence: TGTGCCAGCAGGGGAGGACAGGGGGTAACTGAAGCTTTCTTT.

This clonotype was seen many times. The J gene is TRBJ1-5, the V gene TRBV6-5, with unresolved D. Trimming cost V 0 bases and J 4 bases, with 10 bases left between them. From germline, CDR1 is MNHEY and CDR2 SVGAGI. The CDR3 contains 15 residues. CDR3 bases: TGTGCCAGCAGTTACTCCCAACACGCGAATCAGCCCCAGCATTTT. The encoded protein is CASSYSQHANQPQHF.

This clonotype was observed at least ten times. V usage is TRBV7-6 and J usage is TRBJ1-1; D is uncertain. The CDR3 extends over 14 amino acids. The V end was cut by 3 bases, the J end by 6 bases, with 14 bases between. Germline loops: CDR1 SGHVS, CDR2 FNYEAQ. In nucleotides, the CDR3 is TGTGCCAGCAGCTTTGGAGGACCTGGCTCTGAAGCTTTCTTT. It translates to CASSFGGPGSEAFF. Together with reference TRBV7-6 and TRBJ1-1, the CDR3 gives the full variable domain: GAGVSQSPRYKVTKRGQDVALRCDPISGHVSLYWYRQALGQGPEFLTYFNYEAQQDKSGLPNDRFSAERPEGSISTLTIQRTEQRDSAMYRCASSFGGPGSEAFFGQGTRLTVV.

V is TRBV7-8 and J is TRBJ2-3; TRBD1 is a possible D gene (6 bases). Trimming shortened V by 3 bases and J by 2 bases, and 12 bases separated the two germline ends. This CDR3 spans 15 amino acids. Per germline, CDR1 SGHVS and CDR2 FQNEAQ. CDR3 sequence (DNA): TGTGCCAGCAGCTTGGGGACATCACTCACAGATACGCAGTATTTT. Protein sequence: CASSLGTSLTDTQYF.

This clonotype was observed a few times. This chain links TRBV7-9 with TRBJ2-3; TRBD1 agrees at 11 bases. With V trimmed by 0 bases and J by 4 bases, 9 bases remained unmatched. Germline CDR1 and CDR2: SEHNR and FQNEAQ (reference sequence). The CDR3 consists of 18 residues. This CDR3 reads CASSLAYGQGAISDTQYF. For the CDR3, the DNA is TGTGCCAGCAGCTTAGCCTACGGACAGGGGGCGATTTCAGATACGCAGTATTTT.

This clonotype was recorded at least ten times. This chain joins TRBV5-6 and TRBJ2-7; either TRBD1 or TRBD2 may fit D (5 bases each). V lost 1 base, J lost 2 bases, and 16 bases lay in between. This CDR3 has 16 amino acids. Looked up from germline, CDR1 is SGHDT and CDR2 is YYEEEE. CDR3 sequence (DNA): TGTGCCAGCAGCTTGTGGTCGAGCCTGGGGGCCTACGAGCAGTACTTC. It translates to CASSLWSSLGAYEQYF.

This clonotype was observed a single time. Just one base apart from a much larger clone, this may be a read error. This rearrangement joins TRBV12-3 or TRBV12-4 to TRBJ2-7; D ambiguous. The CDR3 covers 13 residues. CDR3 amino acids: CANSPGSVYEQYF. The CDR3 region has the DNA TGTGCCAACAGTCCCGGGTCAGTCTACGAGCAGTACTTC.

In regard to this clonotype: It may be a read error: a sequence one base away is much more abundant. V gene TRBV7-9 combines with J gene TRBJ1-1; tentative D call: TRBD1 (5 bases). Per germline, CDR1 SEHNR and CDR2 FQNEAQ (reference sequence). The CDR3 loop spans 17 amino acids. The CDR3 here is CASSNIKTENMNNEAFF. The CDR3 bases are TGTGCCAGCAGCAACATTAAGACAGAAAATATGAACAATGAAGCTTTCTTT.

To note about this clonotype: This may be a read error: a much more frequent sequence differs by one nucleotide. This rearrangement joins TRBV7-9 to TRBJ1-3; D gene uncertain. This CDR3 spans 16 amino acids. Germline V CDR1 and CDR2: SEHNR, FQNEAQ (reference sequence). Deletions cut 4 bases from V and 4 bases from J, with 17 bases between. This CDR3 reads CASSSRPISAGNTIYF. As DNA, the CDR3 is TGTGCCAGCAGCTCGAGACCGATCTCTGCCGGAAACACCATATATTTT.

This clonotype was recorded many times. The chain has TRBV30 and TRBJ2-3, with D possibly being TRBD1 (5 bases). The V gene lost 2 bases and the J gene lost 1 base, with 10 bases spanning the gap. CDR3 length: 14 residues. Germline V gene sequence: CDR1 GTSNPN, CDR2 SVGIG (reference sequence). The CDR3 bases are TGTGCCTGGAGTCTGTTGACAGGCACAGATACGCAGTATTTT. This gives the protein CAWSLLTGTDTQYF. Filled out from reference TRBV30 and TRBJ2-3, the complete variable domain reads SQTIHQWPATLVQPVGSPLSLECTVEGTSNPNLYWYRQAAGRGLQLLFYSVGIGQISSEVPQNLSASRPQDRQFILSSKKLLLSDSGFYLCAWSLLTGTDTQYFGPGTRLTVL.

This clonotype was observed a handful of times. The chain carries TRBV28 and TRBJ2-2; D is possibly TRBD2 (6 bases). V was pared by 3 bases and J by 2 bases, with 16 bases between. The CDR3 has 17 residues. Per germline, CDR1 MDHEN and CDR2 SYDVKM. CDR3: CASSFPLRELNTGELFF. In DNA form, the CDR3 reads TGTGCCAGCAGTTTCCCCCTTCGGGAGCTTAACACCGGGGAGCTGTTTTTT.

This clonotype came up many times. CDR3 residues: CASSPPFSYEQYF. The DNA for the CDR3 is TGTGCCAGCAGCCCCCCCTTCTCCTACGAGCAGTACTTC. The chain couples TRBV28 to TRBJ2-7; unclear D gene. Germline values: CDR1 MDHEN, CDR2 SYDVKM. Between the trimmed V and J ends, which lost 6 bases and 0 bases, there was a span of 9 bases. The CDR3 consists of 13 residues.

This clonotype occurred a few times. The gene calls are TRBV6-5 and TRBJ1-2; 8 bases are a match to TRBD1. Germline V lookup: CDR1 MNHEY, CDR2 SVGAGI. J lost 1 base, V lost 2 bases, and 3 bases had no gene match. The CDR3 has 15 amino acids. CDR3 coding DNA: TGTGCCAGCAGTTACGGACAGGGCTATAACTATGGCTACACCTTC. This sequence encodes CASSYGQGYNYGYTF.